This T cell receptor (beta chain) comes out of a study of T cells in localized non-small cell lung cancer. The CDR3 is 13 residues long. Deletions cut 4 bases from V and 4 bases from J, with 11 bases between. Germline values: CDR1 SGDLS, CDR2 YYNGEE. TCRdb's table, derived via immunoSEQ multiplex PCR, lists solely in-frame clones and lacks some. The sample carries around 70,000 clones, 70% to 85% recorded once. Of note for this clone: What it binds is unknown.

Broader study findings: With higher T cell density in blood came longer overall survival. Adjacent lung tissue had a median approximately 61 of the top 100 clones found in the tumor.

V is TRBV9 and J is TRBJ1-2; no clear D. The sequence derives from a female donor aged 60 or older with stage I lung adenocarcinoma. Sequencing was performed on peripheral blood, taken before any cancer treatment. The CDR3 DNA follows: TGTGCCAGCAGCCCTTCCGCGTCCTATGGCTACACCTTC. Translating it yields CASSPSASYGYTF.